The 4 T cell receptor beta chains reported below all come from one sample, sequenced in a study of blood T cell repertoires in COVID-19. TCRdb keeps only in-frame clones here, not all; method: immunoSEQ multiplex PCR. Here the sample spans 45,000 or so clones, over 80% being singletons. The sequencing input was peripheral blood. The receptor set was obtained from a man aged 80 or over in a cohort sampled during active COVID-19.

This chain links TRBV11-2 with TRBJ2-1, with TRBD1 matching 9 bases. CDR1 is SGHAT, CDR2 FQNNGV, per germline. V was pared by 7 bases and J by 6 bases, with 7 bases of the junction left unmatched. There are 14 residues in the CDR3. As DNA, the CDR3 is TGTGCCAGCATCCCGGGACAGGGTTTCAATGAGCAGTTCTTC. It specifies CASIPGQGFNEQFF.

The V call is TRBV15, the J call TRBJ1-5; weak D call: TRBD1 (5 bases). CDR1 is LNHNV and CDR2 is YYDKDF in the germline V gene (reference sequence). This CDR3 has 15 amino acids. Trimming took 2 bases from V and 2 from J, leaving 10 bases between them. Written as DNA, the CDR3 is TGTGCCACCAGCAGACAGGGTTCAGGCAATCAGCCCCAGCATTTT. As protein: CATSRQGSGNQPQHF.

Points on this clone: Compared with germline, one end of the junction differs, possibly owing to a read error. V gene TRBV5-1 combines with J gene TRBJ1-1, with TRBD1 matching 7 bases. Germline CDR1 and CDR2: SGHRS and YFSETQ. The CDR3 covers 14 residues. In DNA form, the CDR3 reads TGCGCCAGCAGCTGGGACAGCTCGAGGACTGGAGCTTTCTTT. Translation gives CASSWDSSRTGAFF.

This clone was seen a handful of times. The chain uses TRBV19 and TRBJ1-1; the D is unclear. Per the germline V gene, CDR1 is LNHDA and CDR2 is SQIVND (reference sequence). The length of the CDR3 is 13 residues. Trimming removed 3 bases at V and 5 bases at J, with 10 bases between. The CDR3 region is CASSINLRTEAFF. Here the CDR3 DNA reads TGTGCCAGTAGTATCAATTTGCGGACTGAAGCTTTCTTT.